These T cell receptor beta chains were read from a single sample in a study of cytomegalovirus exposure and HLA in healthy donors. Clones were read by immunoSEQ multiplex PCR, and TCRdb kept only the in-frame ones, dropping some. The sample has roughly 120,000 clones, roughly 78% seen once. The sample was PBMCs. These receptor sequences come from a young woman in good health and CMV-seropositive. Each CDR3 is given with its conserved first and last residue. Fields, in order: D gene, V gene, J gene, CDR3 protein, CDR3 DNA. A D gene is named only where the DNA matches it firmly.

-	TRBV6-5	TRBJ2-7	CASSRPPGISYEQYF	TGTGCCAGCAGCCGTCCCCCGGGGATTTCCTACGAGCAGTACTTC
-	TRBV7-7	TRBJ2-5	CASSLGEGGLESETQYF	TGTGCCAGCAGCTTAGGGGAGGGGGGGCTTGAATCCGAGACCCAGTACTTC
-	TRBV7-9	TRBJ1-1	CASSDQLNTEAFF	TGTGCCAGCAGCGATCAGTTGAACACTGAAGCTTTCTTT
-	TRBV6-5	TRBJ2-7	CASSWVGGATYEQYF	TGTGCCAGCAGCTGGGTAGGGGGAGCCACCTACGAGCAGTACTTC
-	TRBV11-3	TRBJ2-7	CASSLAGGEQYF	TGTGCCAGCAGCTTAGCTGGGGGGGAGCAGTACTTC
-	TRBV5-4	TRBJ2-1	CASSLANEQFF	TGTGCCAGCAGCTTGGCAAATGAGCAGTTCTTC
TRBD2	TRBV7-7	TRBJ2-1	CASSQLSGGDNEQFF	TGTGCCAGCAGCCAACTTAGCGGGGGGGACAATGAGCAGTTCTTC
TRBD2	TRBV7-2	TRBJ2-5	CASSLGVASGGPQETQYF	TGTGCCAGCAGCTTAGGAGTGGCTAGCGGGGGTCCCCAAGAGACCCAGTACTTC
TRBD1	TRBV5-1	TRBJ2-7	CASSFGQGWVYEQYF	TGCGCCAGCAGCTTTGGACAGGGATGGGTCTACGAGCAGTACTTC
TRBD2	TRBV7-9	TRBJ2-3	CASSLYRSTSGVADTQYF	TGTGCCAGCAGCTTATACCGCTCGACTAGCGGGGTGGCAGATACGCAGTATTTT
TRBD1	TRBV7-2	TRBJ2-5	CASSPGDRGWGETQYF	TGTGCCAGCAGCCCGGGGGACAGGGGATGGGGGGAGACCCAGTACTTC
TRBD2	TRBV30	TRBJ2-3	CAWGLAGGLSTDTQYF	TGTGCCTGGGGACTAGCGGGGGGGCTTAGCACAGATACGCAGTATTTT
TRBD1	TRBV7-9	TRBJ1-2	CSSSPDRGIRGGYTF	TGTTCCAGCAGCCCGGACAGGGGGATACGGGGGGGCTACACCTTC
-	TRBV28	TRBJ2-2	CASSPQGLGTGELFF	TGTGCCAGCAGCCCCCAGGGTCTGGGCACCGGGGAGCTGTTTTTT
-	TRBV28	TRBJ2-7	CASTGSGVEQYF	TGTGCCAGCACCGGATCAGGGGTCGAGCAGTACTTC
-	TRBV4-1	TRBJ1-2	CASSQPTPRGDGYTF	TGCGCCAGCAGCCAACCCACTCCCCGGGGAGACGGCTACACCTTC